This record covers a single T cell receptor (beta chain). Antigen specificity is unknown. The source of the sample is a study of cytomegalovirus exposure and HLA in healthy donors. About the study: The 550 to 800 first-cohort repertoires and the 95 to 150 validation repertoires shared the same platform, a later analysis reported.

Whole-study findings and limits: TCR clusters originating in the first cohort tended to co-occur in the roughly 120 validation repertoires, according to a later analysis. With high specificity and sensitivity, the classifier reportedly diagnosed cytomegalovirus status.

Separate from the 666-subject first cohort, the 120-subject validation cohort was the one that the donors belonged to. V lost 2 bases to trimming and J lost 7 bases; unmatched junction nucleotides: 12. Germline loops: CDR1 SQVTM, CDR2 ANQGSEA. The CDR3 is made up of 16 amino acids. Method: immunoSEQ multiplex PCR; TCRdb's copy keeps in-frame clones and lacks some. Of some 350,000 clones listed, about nine tenths are singletons. The source material was PBMCs. This chain connects TRBV29-1 to TRBJ2-2; 8 bases line up with TRBD2. The sequence came from a young woman in good health and CMV-seropositive. CDR3 protein: CSVESSGVTRGGELFF. The CDR3, as DNA: TGCAGCGTTGAAAGTAGCGGGGTAACGAGGGGCGGGGAGCTGTTTTTT.